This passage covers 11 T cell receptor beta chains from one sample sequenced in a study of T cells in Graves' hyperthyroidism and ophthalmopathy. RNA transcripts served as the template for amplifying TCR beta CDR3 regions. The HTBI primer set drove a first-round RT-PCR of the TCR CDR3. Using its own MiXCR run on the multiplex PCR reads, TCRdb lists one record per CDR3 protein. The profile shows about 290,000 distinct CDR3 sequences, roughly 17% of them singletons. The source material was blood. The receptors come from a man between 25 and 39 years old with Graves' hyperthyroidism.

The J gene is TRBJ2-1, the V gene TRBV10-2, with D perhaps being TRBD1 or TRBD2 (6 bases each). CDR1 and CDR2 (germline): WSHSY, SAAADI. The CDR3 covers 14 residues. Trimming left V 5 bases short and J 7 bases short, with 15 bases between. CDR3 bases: TGCGCCAGCAGTATGGCCAGGGGAGGTAATGAGCAGTTCTTC. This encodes CASSMARGGNEQFF.

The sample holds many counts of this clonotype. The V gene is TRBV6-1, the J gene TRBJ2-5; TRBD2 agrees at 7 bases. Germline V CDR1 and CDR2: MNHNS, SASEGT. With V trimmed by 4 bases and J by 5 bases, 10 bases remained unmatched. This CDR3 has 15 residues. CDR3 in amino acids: CASSALAGSSETQYF. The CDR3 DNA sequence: TGTGCCAGCAGTGCCTTAGCGGGCAGTTCGGAGACCCAGTACTTC.

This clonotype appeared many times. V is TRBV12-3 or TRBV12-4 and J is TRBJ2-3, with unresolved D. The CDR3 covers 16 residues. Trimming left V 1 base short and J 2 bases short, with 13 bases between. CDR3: CASSLVENEATDTQYF. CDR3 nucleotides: TGTGCCAGCAGTTTAGTGGAAAATGAAGCCACAGATACGCAGTATTTT.

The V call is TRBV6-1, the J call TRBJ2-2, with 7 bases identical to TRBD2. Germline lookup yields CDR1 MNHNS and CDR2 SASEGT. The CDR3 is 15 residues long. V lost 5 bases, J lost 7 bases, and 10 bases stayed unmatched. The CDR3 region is CASSFAGDWGGELFF. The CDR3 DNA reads TGTGCCAGCAGTTTTGCGGGAGACTGGGGCGGGGAGCTGTTTTTT.

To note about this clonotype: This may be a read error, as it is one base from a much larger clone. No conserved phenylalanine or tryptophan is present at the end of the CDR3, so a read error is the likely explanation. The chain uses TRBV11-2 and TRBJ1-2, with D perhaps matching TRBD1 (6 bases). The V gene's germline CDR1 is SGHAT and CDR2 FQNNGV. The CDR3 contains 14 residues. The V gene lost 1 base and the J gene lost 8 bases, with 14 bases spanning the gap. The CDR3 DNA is TGTGCCAGCAGCTTAGCCAGGGGCCACGGAGGCTACACCCTC. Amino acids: CASSLARGHGGYTL.

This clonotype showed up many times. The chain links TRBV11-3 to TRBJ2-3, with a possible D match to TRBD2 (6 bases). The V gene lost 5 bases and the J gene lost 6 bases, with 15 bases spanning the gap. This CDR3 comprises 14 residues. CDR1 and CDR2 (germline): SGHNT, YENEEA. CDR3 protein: CASSPGDSGDTQYF. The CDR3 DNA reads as TGTGCCAGCAGCCCCGGGGACTCGGGGGATACGCAGTATTTT.

CDR3 DNA: TGTGCCACCAGTATATTGCAGGGCACCTACGAGCAGTACTTC. Residues: CATSILQGTYEQYF. V usage is TRBV15 and J usage is TRBJ2-7, with D perhaps TRBD1 (5 bases). Trimming took off 6 bases at V and 2 bases at J, with 14 bases between the two ends. This CDR3 is built from 14 residues. CDR1 and CDR2 from the germline V gene are LNHNV and YYDKDF (reference sequence).

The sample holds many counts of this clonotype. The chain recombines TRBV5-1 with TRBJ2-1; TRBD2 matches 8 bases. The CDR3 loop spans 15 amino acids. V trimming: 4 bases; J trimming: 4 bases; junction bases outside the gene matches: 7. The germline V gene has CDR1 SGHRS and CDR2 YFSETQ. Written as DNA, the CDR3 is TGCGCCAGCAGCCCCCGGGTAGCGGGGTACAATGAGCAGTTCTTC. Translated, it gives CASSPRVAGYNEQFF.

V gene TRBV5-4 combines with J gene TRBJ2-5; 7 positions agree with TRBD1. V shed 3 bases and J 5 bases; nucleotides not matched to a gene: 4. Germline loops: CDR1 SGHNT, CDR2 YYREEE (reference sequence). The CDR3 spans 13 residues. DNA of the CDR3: TGTGCCAGCAGCTACGACAGGGAGGAGACCCAGTACTTC. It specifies CASSYDREETQYF.

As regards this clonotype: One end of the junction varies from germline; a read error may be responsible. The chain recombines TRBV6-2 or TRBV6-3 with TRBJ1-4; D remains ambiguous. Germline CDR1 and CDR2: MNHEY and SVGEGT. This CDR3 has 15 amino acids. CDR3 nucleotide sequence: TGTGCCGGCAGTTACTCGAGGCGTACAGTTGAAAAACTGTTTTTT. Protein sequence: CAGSYSRRTVEKLFF.

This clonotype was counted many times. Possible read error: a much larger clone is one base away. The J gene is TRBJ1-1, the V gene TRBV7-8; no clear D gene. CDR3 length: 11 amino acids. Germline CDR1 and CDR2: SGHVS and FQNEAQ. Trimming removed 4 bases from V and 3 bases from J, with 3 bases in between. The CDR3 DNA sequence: TGTGCCAGCAGCTCCCACACTGAAGCTTTCTTT. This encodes CASSSHTEAFF.